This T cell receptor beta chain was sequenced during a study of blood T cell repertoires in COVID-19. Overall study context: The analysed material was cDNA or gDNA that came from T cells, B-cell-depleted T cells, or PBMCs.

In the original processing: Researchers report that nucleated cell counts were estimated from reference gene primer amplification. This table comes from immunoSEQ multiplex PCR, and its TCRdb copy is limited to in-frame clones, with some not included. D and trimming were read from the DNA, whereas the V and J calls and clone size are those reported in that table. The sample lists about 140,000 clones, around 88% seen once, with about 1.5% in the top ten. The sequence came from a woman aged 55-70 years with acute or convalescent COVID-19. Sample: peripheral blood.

The CDR3 sequence: CASSQEFRGPESNQPQHF. The CDR3 DNA sequence: TGTGCCAGCAGCCAAGAATTTAGAGGGCCTGAGTCCAATCAGCCCCAGCATTTT. This chain connects TRBV4-2 to TRBJ1-5; no definite D call. V lost 0 bases and J 3 bases, leaving 18 bases between the germline ends. This CDR3 is built from 18 residues. The germline CDR1 and CDR2 sequences are LGHNA and YNFKEQ.